The rows below give T cell receptor beta chains drawn from one sample of a study of shared clonotypes between healthy human individuals. Produced via immunoSEQ multiplex PCR; TCRdb's table is partial and in-frame only. The sample holds 2 million to 2.5 million clones; over 85% are singletons and the top ten take 0.3% to 0.4%. The sequencing sample was made of naive CD4+ T cells from PBMCs. Receptors were obtained from a young man in good health. Some clones in this sample may be carry-over from other donors' samples. The conserved cysteine and the conserved F or W are not part of the CDR3 here. D genes are given only for firm matches.

14	NA	TRBV7-9	TRBJ2-1	ASSFRSVSQYNEQF
13	NA	TRBV2	TRBJ1-5	ASSFSGGGNQPQH
11	NA	TRBV5-4	TRBJ2-1	ASSSSHRAEQF
13	NA	TRBV27	TRBJ2-6	ASSLSWGGANVLT
19	NA	TRBV4-2	TRBJ2-2	ASSQDKAHQGRGDDTGELF
11	NA	TRBV7-9	TRBJ1-1	ASSFTGITEAF
12	NA	TRBV2	TRBJ2-5	ASSGRGGEETQY
15	TRBD2	TRBV11-3	TRBJ2-7	ASSARLAGGCSYEQY
12	TRBD2	TRBV28	TRBJ2-2	ASSLGGSTGELF
14	TRBD2	TRBV5-1	TRBJ2-3	ASSSGLAGVPDTQY
15	NA	TRBV10-1	TRBJ1-1	ASSESGRRQENTEAF
12	NA	TRBV7-2	TRBJ1-1	ASSLELLNTEAF
14	TRBD2	TRBV10-3	TRBJ2-1	AISDQTSGAYNEQF
11	NA	TRBV5-1	TRBJ2-5	ASSDQEQETQY
12	TRBD1	TRBV5-5	TRBJ1-1	ASSQGQVNTEAF
12	NA	TRBV7-6	TRBJ2-2	ASSRDPTGRELF
12	NA	TRBV7-9	TRBJ2-3	ASSPQGITDTQY
11	NA	TRBV5-4	TRBJ2-3	ASSNDPTDTQY
11	TRBD1	TRBV10-3	TRBJ2-1	AISEDRANEQF
11	NA	TRBV5-1	TRBJ1-1	ASSPDANTEAF
15	TRBD2	TRBV5-4	TRBJ2-7	ASSSPGGGGGLREQY
16	TRBD2	TRBV5-3	TRBJ2-1	ARSLAQEVAGTYNEQF
12	NA	TRBV5-1	TRBJ2-5	ASSEMVGGETQY
12	NA	TRBV7-2	TRBJ2-7	ASSVSGSSYEQY
10	NA	TRBV18	TRBJ2-7	ASRGESYEQY
11	NA	TRBV10-2	TRBJ2-2	ASRVGSAGELF
13	NA	TRBV9	TRBJ1-3	ASSDRSGTGNTIY
11	NA	TRBV9	TRBJ1-5	ASSQGSTQPQH
12	NA	TRBV15	TRBJ2-7	ATGRGGDNYEQY
11	NA	TRBV2	TRBJ1-2	ASSPGANYGYT
12	NA	TRBV15	TRBJ1-1	ATSREGQEAEAF
14	TRBD2	TRBV4-3	TRBJ2-3	ASSLYSGRGTDTQY
14	TRBD2	TRBV6-1	TRBJ2-1	ASSGRLAGQYNEQF
14	TRBD2	TRBV4-2	TRBJ2-1	ASRPGAGGSYNEQF
11	NA	TRBV19	TRBJ2-3	ASSTFFTDTQY
11	NA	TRBV6-1	TRBJ1-2	ASSEAPKYGYT
14	TRBD2	TRBV5-1	TRBJ2-3	ASTTGLAGVEDTQY
16	TRBD2	TRBV7-3	TRBJ2-1	ASSLRWGGRVGYNEQF
13	NA	TRBV27	TRBJ2-7	ASSLRYRVNYEQY
13	NA	TRBV30	TRBJ1-2	AWSRRVAKLYGYT
12	TRBD1	TRBV10-3	TRBJ1-5	AISETGGNQPQH
13	TRBD1	TRBV5-1	TRBJ1-5	ASSPGTGDNQPQH
11	NA	TRBV28	TRBJ2-7	ASKPGTFYEQY
9	NA	TRBV19	TRBJ2-5	ASSIEETQY
11	TRBD1	TRBV18	TRBJ1-1	ASSPGTEGEAF
11	NA	TRBV9	TRBJ1-2	ASSANGNYGYT
11	NA	TRBV7-8	TRBJ1-5	ASSLHQNQPQH
13	NA	TRBV28	TRBJ1-2	ASSRTQGWSYGYT
13	NA	TRBV7-2	TRBJ1-3	ASSWIRGVGNTIY
10	NA	TRBV2	TRBJ2-5	ASSAQQETQY
8	NA	TRBV5-8	TRBJ2-3	ASSHLGPQ
13	NA	TRBV28	TRBJ2-7	ASRGFIAGYYEQY
14	NA	TRBV28	TRBJ1-5	ASSLWAGGGNQPQH
13	NA	TRBV4-3	TRBJ1-1	ASNEDWTENTEAF
14	NA	TRBV9	TRBJ1-4	ASSPDRIGANEKLF
10	NA	TRBV18	TRBJ1-3	ASSPGGNTIY
12	NA	TRBV27	TRBJ2-7	ASTTSGRSYEQY
16	TRBD2	TRBV6-1	TRBJ2-4	ASSEARLAGEGGFAQY
12	TRBD1	TRBV5-1	TRBJ1-2	ASSLQRGQNGYT